A single sample is the source of the 27 T cell receptor beta chains below, sequenced in a study of cytomegalovirus exposure and HLA in healthy donors. In the PCR, 60 Vbeta and 13 Jbeta primers were used. Data came from immunoSEQ multiplex PCR; TCRdb stores just in-frame clones and leaves some out. The sample consists of approximately 150,000 clones, approximately 85% of them appearing once. The material sequenced was PBMCs. The origin of the receptors is a man aged 45-60 years in good health and CMV-seropositive.

This rearrangement joins TRBV4-2 to TRBJ2-3, with 7 bases lining up with TRBD2. The CDR3 is 17 residues long. V gave up 4 bases and J gave up 1 base; unmatched junction bases: 11. CDR1 LGHNA and CDR2 YNFKEQ come from the germline V gene. The CDR3 spells CASSLPGGRQGTDTQYF. The CDR3 coding sequence is TGTGCCAGCAGCCTCCCCGGGGGGAGGCAGGGCACAGATACGCAGTATTTT.

The V and J genes are TRBV2 and TRBJ2-1; 12 bases fit TRBD2. From germline, CDR1 is SNHLY and CDR2 FYNNEI. V shed 8 bases and J 7 bases; nucleotides not matched to a gene: 12. This CDR3 comprises 16 residues. CDR3 loop: CASRTGASGRGNEQFF. In nucleotides, the CDR3 is TGTGCCAGCCGGACGGGGGCTAGCGGGAGGGGAAATGAGCAGTTCTTC.

This sequence joins TRBV5-1 and TRBJ1-3; no definite D call. Trimming shortened V by 1 base and J by 1 base, and 9 bases separated the two germline ends. CDR3 length equals 15 residues. The V gene's germline CDR1 is SGHRS and CDR2 YFSETQ. The CDR3 DNA sequence: TGCGCCAGCAGCTTGATCGGGAGTTCTGGAAACACCATATATTTT. Protein: CASSLIGSSGNTIYF.

This chain uses TRBV6-5 with TRBJ2-7; 9 nucleotides match TRBD2. The V gene's germline CDR1 is MNHEY and CDR2 SVGAGI. The CDR3 is 16 amino acids. V shed 4 bases and J 3 bases; nucleotides not matched to a gene: 10. The CDR3 region has the DNA TGTGCCAGCAGTTCCCAGCGGGAGGTTCCCCTCTACGAGCAGTACTTC. As protein: CASSSQREVPLYEQYF.

The chain employs TRBV9 and TRBJ2-2; 7 bases match TRBD2. Germline V gene data show CDR1 as SGDLS and CDR2 as YYNGEE. The junction had 4 bases not matched to a gene; V was cut back by 4 bases and J by 1 base. The CDR3 sequence is 15 residues long. The CDR3 spells CASSTPSGNTGELFF. The CDR3 region has the DNA TGTGCCAGCAGCACCCCTAGCGGGAACACCGGGGAGCTGTTTTTT.

The genes are TRBV28 and TRBJ2-2; tentatively, D is TRBD1 (5 bases). This CDR3 has 14 amino acids. Germline CDR1 and CDR2: MDHEN and SYDVKM. Deletions cut 8 bases from V and 10 bases from J, with 20 bases between. CDR3 loop: CASRWAGPFEELFF. DNA of the CDR3: TGTGCCAGCCGTTGGGCAGGGCCTTTTGAGGAGCTGTTTTTT. The full variable domain, in which reference TRBV28 and TRBJ2-2 provide the parts outside the CDR3, is DVKVTQSSRYLVKRTGEKVFLECVQDMDHENMFWYRQDPGLGLRLIYFSYDVKMKEKGDIPEGYSVSREKKERFSLILESASTNQTSMYLCASRWAGPFEELFFGEGSRLTVL.

This clone occurred a few times. The chain carries TRBV5-4 and TRBJ2-7; D ambiguous. Germline values: CDR1 SGHNT, CDR2 YYREEE (reference sequence). The CDR3 is made up of 13 amino acids. V lost 4 bases, J lost 1 base, and 9 bases lay in between. Written as DNA, the CDR3 is TGTGCCAGCAGCCTTGACATATCCTACGAGCAGTACTTC. The encoded protein is CASSLDISYEQYF.

This chain connects TRBV28 to TRBJ1-1; TRBD1 might be the D (5 bases). V was pared by 6 bases and J by 6 bases, with 17 bases between. The CDR3 sequence is 14 residues long. From germline, CDR1 is MDHEN and CDR2 SYDVKM. The CDR3 spells CASSLQVHLPEAFF. As DNA, the CDR3 is TGTGCCAGCAGCCTACAGGTTCACCTCCCTGAAGCTTTCTTT.

The chain is built from TRBV28 and TRBJ2-7; tentatively, D is TRBD2 (6 bases). The V end was cut by 2 bases, the J end by 4 bases, with 18 bases between. The CDR3 contains 16 residues. CDR1 and CDR2 from the germline V gene are MDHEN and SYDVKM. The CDR3 region is CASSLPGSSGRYEQYF. DNA for the CDR3: TGTGCCAGCAGTTTACCGGGGTCGTCAGGGAGGTACGAGCAGTACTTC.

V usage is TRBV27 and J usage is TRBJ2-2; D gene unclear. The V gene lost 3 bases and the J gene lost 6 bases, with 14 bases spanning the gap. This CDR3 comprises 15 residues. Germline CDR1 reads MNHEY; CDR2 reads SMNVEV (reference sequence). The CDR3 DNA reads as TGTGCCAGCAGTTTTTCCTCCACGGTAGCCGGGGAGCTGTTTTTT. This gives the protein CASSFSSTVAGELFF.

The chain employs TRBV5-1 and TRBJ2-3; 8 nucleotides agree with TRBD2. Losses at the gene ends were 4 bases for V and 0 bases for J; bases not matched to a gene: 10. Looked up from germline, CDR1 is SGHRS and CDR2 is YFSETQ. The length of the CDR3 is 17 residues. The DNA for the CDR3 is TGCGCCAGCAGCCCGGGAGGGACAACTCCTAGCACAGATACGCAGTATTTT. Its translation is CASSPGGTTPSTDTQYF.

The V gene is TRBV4-1, the J gene TRBJ2-3, with TRBD1 matching over 7 bases. The CDR3 runs to 15 residues. V trimming: 1 base; J trimming: 2 bases; junction bases outside the gene matches: 3. Germline-derived CDR1 and CDR2 are MGHRA and YSYEKL. CDR3 nucleotide sequence: TGCGCCAGCAGCCAAGGAGGGGGCATCACAGATACGCAGTATTTT. Protein: CASSQGGGITDTQYF.

The chain carries TRBV5-8 and TRBJ1-6, with D perhaps matching TRBD1 (5 bases). Trimming left V 4 bases short and J 8 bases short, with 19 bases between. The CDR3 runs to 16 residues. From germline, CDR1 is SGHTS and CDR2 YDEGEE. The CDR3 sequence is CASSPPRRQGHSPLHF. DNA of the CDR3: TGTGCCAGCAGCCCGCCCCGGCGGCAGGGTCATTCACCCCTCCACTTT.

The rearrangement joins TRBV5-1 to TRBJ2-2; D gene uncertain. CDR1 and CDR2 (germline): SGHRS, YFSETQ. Trimming removed 1 base from V and 1 base from J, with 5 bases in between. The CDR3 is 14 residues long. CDR3 loop: CASSLSVNTGELFF. The DNA of the CDR3 is TGCGCCAGCAGCTTGTCAGTGAACACCGGGGAGCTGTTTTTT.

The J gene is TRBJ2-7, the V gene TRBV7-8; 10 bases are a match to TRBD2. V trimming: 3 bases; J trimming: 6 bases; junction bases outside the gene matches: 5. The germline gives CDR1 SGHVS, CDR2 FQNEAQ. This CDR3 contains 14 residues. The CDR3: CASSFVAGGSEQYF. The CDR3 coding sequence is TGTGCCAGCAGCTTCGTAGCGGGAGGTTCCGAGCAGTACTTC. Together with reference TRBV7-8 and TRBJ2-7, the CDR3 gives the full variable domain: GAGVSQSPRYKVAKRGQDVALRCDPISGHVSLFWYQQALGQGPEFLTYFQNEAQLDKSGLPSDRFFAERPEGSVSTLKIQRTQQEDSAVYLCASSFVAGGSEQYFGPGTRLTVT.

The genes are TRBV29-1 and TRBJ1-1; 8 bases line up with TRBD1. Germline values: CDR1 SQVTM, CDR2 ANQGSEA. V gave up 4 bases and J gave up 8 bases; unmatched junction bases: 3. This CDR3 spans 11 amino acids. The CDR3 loop is CSVVQGAEAFF. CDR3 DNA: TGCAGCGTTGTTCAGGGGGCCGAAGCTTTCTTT.

This clone came up once. The chain couples TRBV2 to TRBJ2-3; TRBD2 aligns across 7 bases. This CDR3 spans 17 amino acids. V lost 1 base and J lost 4; bases outside the gene matches: 11. Per the germline V gene, CDR1 is SNHLY and CDR2 is FYNNEI. CDR3 DNA sequence: TGTGCCAGCAGTGAAGAGGGCGCGGGAGTGGGTTCAGATACGCAGTATTTT. It is translated as CASSEEGAGVGSDTQYF.

The genes are TRBV5-4 and TRBJ1-1, with 9 bases aligning to TRBD1. From germline, CDR1 is SGHNT and CDR2 YYREEE (reference sequence). The CDR3 is 15 residues long. J lost 5 bases, V lost 4 bases, and 9 bases had no gene match. CDR3 region: CASSPNTGGRTEAFF. Written as DNA, the CDR3 is TGTGCCAGCAGCCCAAATACAGGGGGCAGGACTGAAGCTTTCTTT.

The chain has TRBV2 and TRBJ2-5, with 7 bases identical to TRBD1. The J call may be incorrect, as the DNA end agrees better with TRBJ2-7. This CDR3 is built from 13 residues. Looked up from germline, CDR1 is SNHLY and CDR2 is FYNNEI. CDR3 DNA: TGTGCCAGCACCGGGACAGAAAACTACGAGCAGTACTTC. This sequence encodes CASTGTENYEQYF.

The chain links TRBV5-1 to TRBJ2-5, with TRBD2 matching over 12 bases. The CDR3 length is 16 residues. Germline values: CDR1 SGHRS, CDR2 YFSETQ. V lost 4 bases, J lost 2 bases, and 6 bases stayed unmatched. The CDR3 loop reads CASSPTLAGGQETQYF. CDR3 DNA sequence: TGCGCCAGCAGCCCAACACTAGCGGGAGGACAAGAGACCCAGTACTTC.

The CDR3 reads CASSFSISWLAGTYEQYF. The CDR3 DNA sequence: TGTGCCAGCAGTTTTTCAATATCTTGGCTAGCGGGAACCTACGAGCAGTACTTC. V is TRBV28 and J is TRBJ2-7; 9 nucleotides agree with TRBD2. The CDR3 is 18 amino acids. CDR1 is MDHEN, CDR2 SYDVKM, per germline. V gave up 3 bases and J gave up 2 bases; unmatched junction bases: 14.

J is TRBJ2-1 and V is TRBV7-6, with D hard to call. V was pared by 1 base and J by 9 bases, with 10 bases between. The germline V gene has CDR1 SGHVS and CDR2 FNYEAQ. The CDR3 loop spans 13 amino acids. Written as DNA, the CDR3 is TGTGCCAGCAGCTTAGAGAAGTCGGGTGAGCAGTTCTTC. Translation: CASSLEKSGEQFF.

The rearrangement links TRBV7-2 to TRBJ1-1; tentatively, D is TRBD1 (6 bases). Germline CDR1 reads SGHTA; CDR2 reads FQGNSA. V shed 4 bases and J shed 6 bases, with 9 bases lying between them. This CDR3 region has 12 residues. The CDR3 loop is CASSWWTAEAFF. The CDR3 DNA follows: TGTGCCAGCAGCTGGTGGACAGCTGAAGCTTTCTTT.

This clone was detected only a few times. The chain couples TRBV6-1 to TRBJ2-7, with 9 bases lining up with TRBD2. With 0 bases clipped from V and 0 bases from J, the junction kept 6 bases outside the gene matches. The CDR3 runs 17 residues. Germline CDR1 MNHNS, CDR2 SASEGT. As DNA, the CDR3 is TGTGCCAGCAGTGAAGCTCGGGGTAGCGGGAGCTCCTACGAGCAGTACTTC. It is translated as CASSEARGSGSSYEQYF.

The V call is TRBV9, the J call TRBJ2-1; D remains unclear. This CDR3 contains 16 residues. Trimming pared 2 bases from V and 0 bases from J, leaving 12 bases between. Germline CDR1 reads SGDLS; CDR2 reads YYNGEE. The CDR3, as DNA: TGTGCCAGCAGCGTTATCCCGGAGAGCTCCTACAATGAGCAGTTCTTC. It translates to CASSVIPESSYNEQFF.

The V gene is TRBV5-1, the J gene TRBJ2-3; 15 bases are shared with TRBD2. V was pared by 6 bases and J by 8 bases, with 13 bases of the junction left unmatched. This CDR3 comprises 17 residues. Germline V CDR1 and CDR2: SGHRS, YFSETQ. In DNA, the CDR3 is TGCGCCAGCAACTTTCGGGGACTAGCGGGAGGTCCGGGTACGCAGTATTTT. The encoded protein is CASNFRGLAGGPGTQYF. The full variable domain, with the rest looked up from reference TRBV5-1 and TRBJ2-3, is KAGVTQTPRYLIKTRGQQVTLSCSPISGHRSVSWYQQTPGQGLQFLFEYFSETQRNKGNFPGRFSGRQFSNSRSEMNVSTLELGDSALYLCASNFRGLAGGPGTQYFGPGTRLTVL.

V and J are TRBV7-8 and TRBJ2-3; 9 bases are shared with TRBD1. The CDR3 totals 15 residues. Germline values: CDR1 SGHVS, CDR2 FQNEAQ. J was trimmed by 4 bases and V by 2 bases; bases with no gene match: 4. Here the CDR3 reads CASSLPGQGSDTQYF. Here the CDR3 DNA reads TGTGCCAGCAGCTTACCGGGACAGGGCTCAGATACGCAGTATTTT.